Listed here are 29 T cell receptor beta chains from one sample, sequenced in a study of blood T cells in healthy people across ages. A sample-barcoded 5' primer and a J-beta primer mix were used in a second PCR of roughly 6 to 11 cycles. In TCRdb, the 5' RACE reads were re-called with MiXCR into one record per CDR3 protein. Seen here are 540,000 or so distinct CDR3 sequences, roughly a quarter observed once, and the top ten hold roughly 18%. The sequenced sample was blood. These receptors originate from a woman in her 70s in good health.

This clonotype was found a few times. At one of its ends the junction is not consistent with the germline gene, which may arise from a read error. CDR3 residues: CASSSGARVLF. The CDR3 DNA reads as TGTGCCAGCAGCAGTGGGGCACGGGTACTCTTC. The chain carries TRBV14 and TRBJ2-5, with D possibly being TRBD1 (5 bases). There are 11 residues in the CDR3. The germline V gene has CDR1 SGHDN and CDR2 FVKESK.

The J gene is TRBJ2-2, the V gene TRBV6-1, with D possibly matching TRBD1 (6 bases). Trimming shortened V by 6 bases and J by 5 bases, and 25 bases separated the two germline ends. The germline gives CDR1 MNHNS, CDR2 SASEGT. CDR3 length equals 18 residues. The CDR3, as DNA: TGTGCCAGCAGGCCAGGGGTCGGGCGCTCAGGATATACCGGGGAGCTGTTTTTT. This gives the protein CASRPGVGRSGYTGELFF.

This chain joins TRBV29-1 and TRBJ1-2; D gene uncertain. Germline CDR1 and CDR2: SQVTM and ANQGSEA. There are 13 residues in the CDR3. The V end was cut by 0 bases, the J end by 6 bases, with 11 bases between. This chain's CDR3 is CSVEDGKGDGYTF. CDR3 nucleotide sequence: TGCAGCGTTGAAGATGGAAAGGGTGATGGCTACACCTTC.

The V call is TRBV20-1, the J call TRBJ2-5; TRBD1 matches at 7 bases. The J call may be incorrect, as the DNA end agrees better with TRBJ2-7. Germline values: CDR1 DFQATT, CDR2 SNEGSKA (reference sequence). This CDR3 has 15 amino acids. The CDR3 reads CSASRQGFDLHEQYF. CDR3 nucleotides: TGCAGTGCTAGTCGACAGGGATTCGACCTACACGAGCAGTACTTC.

J is TRBJ1-2 and V is TRBV27, with D maybe TRBD1 (5 bases). Looked up from germline, CDR1 is MNHEY and CDR2 is SMNVEV (reference sequence). Trimming cost V 3 bases and J 3 bases, with 20 bases left between them. This CDR3 region has 17 residues. CDR3 in amino acids: CASSFWQGPTGHYGYTF. In nucleotides, the CDR3 is TGTGCCAGCAGTTTCTGGCAGGGCCCTACGGGACACTATGGCTACACCTTC.

V and J are TRBV20-1 and TRBJ1-4, with D perhaps matching TRBD1 (5 bases). CDR1 DFQATT and CDR2 SNEGSKA come from the germline V gene (reference sequence). The CDR3 is made up of 13 amino acids. V lost 5 bases and J 13 bases, leaving 20 bases between the germline ends. The CDR3 DNA reads as TGCAGTGCTGCTCCTACGGGGCGCCCGGGACTGTTTTTT. Amino acids: CSAAPTGRPGLFF.

The V gene is TRBV29-1, the J gene TRBJ2-5, with 8 bases lining up with TRBD2. Germline V gene data show CDR1 as SQVTM and CDR2 as ANQGSEA. With V trimmed by 4 bases and J by 4 bases, 5 bases remained unmatched. The CDR3 totals 13 residues. For the CDR3, the DNA is TGCAGCGTTGGTGGACTAGCCGGAGAGACCCAGTACTTC. It codes for CSVGGLAGETQYF.

This rearrangement joins TRBV7-2 to TRBJ2-7, with D possibly being TRBD1 or TRBD2 (7 bases each). The CDR3 is 17 residues long. Trimming pared 1 base from V and 3 bases from J, leaving 19 bases between. Germline CDR1 is SGHTA and CDR2 is FQGNSA. The CDR3 bases are TGTGCCAGCAGCTTAGAGGGGGCCCTCGGGGGGCTCTACGAGCAGTACTTC. It specifies CASSLEGALGGLYEQYF.

V usage is TRBV5-1 and J usage is TRBJ2-5; TRBD2 matches 7 bases. The end of the DNA aligns better with TRBJ2-1, so the J call may be wrong. CDR1 is SGHRS, CDR2 YFSETQ, per germline. This CDR3 has 13 residues. CDR3 sequence (DNA): TGCGCCAGCAGCTGGGGGGGTGGCAATGAGCAGTTCTTC. Its translation: CASSWGGGNEQFF.

This clonotype was recorded a few times. This chain connects TRBV6-2 or TRBV6-3 to TRBJ2-1, with 7 bases identical to TRBD1. Germline V gene sequence: CDR1 MNHEY, CDR2 SVGEGT. The CDR3 sequence is 15 residues long. The V and J ends lost 5 bases and 2 bases, in that order; junction bases with no gene match: 6. This CDR3 reads CASSRLTGAYNEQFF. CDR3 coding DNA: TGTGCCAGCAGTCGACTTACAGGGGCCTACAATGAGCAGTTCTTC.

V is TRBV29-1 and J is TRBJ1-2, with a weak D call TRBD1 (6 bases). V shed 7 bases and J shed 6 bases, with 12 bases lying between them. The germline V gene encodes CDR1 SQVTM and CDR2 ANQGSEA. This CDR3 has 11 amino acids. CDR3 nucleotide sequence: TGCAGCGCACAGGGCCTCGATGGCTACACCTTC. The encoded protein is CSAQGLDGYTF. The full variable domain, rest sourced from reference TRBV29-1 and TRBJ1-2, is SAVISQKPSRDICQRGTSLTIQCQVDSQVTMMFWYRQQPGQSLTLIATANQGSEATYESGFVIDKFPISRPNLTFSTLTVSNMSPEDSSIYLCSAQGLDGYTFGSGTRLTVV.

As for this clonotype: The junction does not match germline at one end; this may be a read error. This chain joins TRBV7-2 and TRBJ2-3; 8 bases agree with TRBD2. The CDR3 is 15 amino acids. CDR1 and CDR2 from the germline V gene are SGHTA and FQGNSA. The CDR3 bases are TGTGCCGGCAGCAGAAGTAGCGGGGTTCAAGATACGCAGTATTTT. This translates into CAGSRSSGVQDTQYF.

The chain is built from TRBV12-3 or TRBV12-4 and TRBJ1-1; no clear D gene. Between the trimmed V and J ends, which lost 2 bases and 0 bases, there was a span of 7 bases. CDR3 length: 14 amino acids. As DNA, the CDR3 is TGTGCCAGCAGTTTATCGCTCTTGAACACTGAAGCTTTCTTT. This gives the protein CASSLSLLNTEAFF.

V and J are TRBV29-1 and TRBJ2-5; D is perhaps TRBD2 (5 bases). The CDR3 runs to 16 residues. Germline assignment: CDR1 SQVTM and CDR2 ANQGSEA. The V end was cut by 0 bases, the J end by 0 bases, with 14 bases between. CDR3 in amino acids: CSVEDADGGYQETQYF. CDR3 coding DNA: TGCAGCGTTGAAGATGCGGATGGCGGGTACCAAGAGACCCAGTACTTC.

DNA for the CDR3: TGCAGTGCTAGAGATCAGGGAGGCGGGGAAAAACTGTTTTTT. Protein sequence: CSARDQGGGEKLFF. V and J are TRBV20-1 and TRBJ1-4; tentatively, D is TRBD1 (5 bases). Trimming took 0 bases from V and 8 from J, leaving 13 bases between them. There are 14 residues in the CDR3. Germline CDR1 is DFQATT and CDR2 is SNEGSKA (reference sequence).

The chain recombines TRBV20-1 with TRBJ2-3, with D possibly being TRBD1 or TRBD2 (6 bases each). CDR3 size: 14 residues. V was clipped by 4 bases and J by 2 bases, with 13 bases between them. Germline V CDR1 and CDR2: DFQATT, SNEGSKA (reference sequence). DNA of the CDR3: TGCAGTGCTATACTGGGGGGCACCACAGATACGCAGTATTTT. This translates into CSAILGGTTDTQYF.

This clonotype has just a few counts. Germline is not matched at one junction end, which may reflect a read error. V is TRBV29-1 and J is TRBJ2-1, with a possible D match to TRBD2 (5 bases). The end of the DNA aligns better with TRBJ2-5, so the J call may be wrong. The germline V gene encodes CDR1 SQVTM and CDR2 ANQGSEA. The CDR3 spans 12 residues. The CDR3 nucleotides read TGCAGTGTTGTGGGCGGCGGGTACCTCCAGTACTTC. It codes for CSVVGGGYLQYF.

The chain employs TRBV20-1 and TRBJ2-5, with TRBD2 matching 12 bases. This CDR3 comprises 15 residues. The germline gives CDR1 DFQATT, CDR2 SNEGSKA (reference sequence). Germline trimming cut 5 bases from V and 4 bases from J; bases unmatched to any gene: 8. The CDR3 bases are TGCAGTGCTGGTAGGGCTAGCGGGGGGGCAGAGACCCAGTACTTC. Translated, it gives CSAGRASGGAETQYF.

About this clonotype: Since the CDR3 does not end with the conserved phenylalanine or tryptophan, this likely comes from a read error. This rearrangement joins TRBV5-1 to TRBJ2-4; perhaps TRBD2 as D (5 bases). The CDR3 is 13 residues long. The germline gives CDR1 SGHRS, CDR2 YFSETQ. Trimming took off 4 bases at V and 8 bases at J, with 13 bases between the two ends. The CDR3 spells CASSPRSGDIQYL. For the CDR3, the DNA is TGCGCCAGCAGCCCCCGTTCCGGGGACATTCAGTACCTC.

The CDR3 bases are TGTGCCAGCGGGCAGGACCTGACAACCCTCCACTTT. Translating gives CASGQDLTTLHF. The genes are TRBV12-3 or TRBV12-4 and TRBJ1-6, with D hard to call. This CDR3 has 12 amino acids. V lost 8 bases and J 14 bases, leaving 16 bases between the germline ends.

The count of this clonotype is one. The junction does not match germline at one end; this may be a read error. The rearrangement uses TRBV7-9 and TRBJ1-1, with TRBD1 as a possible D gene (6 bases). This CDR3 is built from 14 residues. Looked up from germline, CDR1 is SEHNR and CDR2 is FQNEAQ (reference sequence). The CDR3 here is CASSLWQGNTEAFF. CDR3 bases: TGTGCCAGCAGCTTATGGCAGGGGAACACCGAAGCTTTCTTT.

This clonotype was counted a few times. V is TRBV6-4 and J is TRBJ1-4, with D perhaps matching TRBD1 (6 bases). V lost 4 bases, J lost 6 bases, and 15 bases lay in between. This CDR3 is 15 amino acids long. Per germline, CDR1 MRHNA and CDR2 SNTAGT. CDR3 bases: TGTGCCAGCAGTGTCGACAGGAGGAGAGATGAAAAACTGTTTTTT. Protein product: CASSVDRRRDEKLFF.

This chain uses TRBV12-3 or TRBV12-4 with TRBJ1-6; no clear D. The CDR3 loop spans 12 amino acids. Trimming took 5 bases from V and 5 from J, leaving 4 bases between them. The DNA for the CDR3 is TGTGCCAGCAGTGCTAATAATTCACCCCTCCACTTT. Residues: CASSANNSPLHF.

V and J are TRBV29-1 and TRBJ2-1, with 10 bases matching TRBD1. CDR3 length equals 14 residues. Unmatched junction bases numbered 6, after V lost 6 bases and J lost 4 bases. The germline V gene encodes CDR1 SQVTM and CDR2 ANQGSEA. The DNA for the CDR3 is TGCAGCGTAGTGCGGGACAGGGGTTACAATGAGCAGTTCTTC. It encodes CSVVRDRGYNEQFF.

The rearrangement joins TRBV7-8 to TRBJ1-4; D is perhaps TRBD1 (5 bases). Germline V gene data show CDR1 as SGHVS and CDR2 as FQNEAQ. Trimming cost V 0 bases and J 8 bases, with 22 bases left between them. The CDR3 covers 18 residues. The CDR3 loop is CASSLAGSWLGEVEKLFF. The CDR3 nucleotides are TGTGCCAGCAGCTTAGCGGGATCATGGTTGGGGGAGGTCGAAAAACTGTTTTTT.

V gene TRBV7-9 combines with J gene TRBJ2-5, with no clear D. V lost 5 bases to trimming and J lost 5 bases, with 9 bases between them. The CDR3 contains 12 residues. Per germline, CDR1 SEHNR and CDR2 FQNEAQ (reference sequence). CDR3: CASSPPLETQYF. CDR3 in DNA: TGTGCCAGCAGCCCGCCCCTGGAGACCCAGTACTTC.

The chain recombines TRBV20-1 with TRBJ1-1, with D perhaps matching TRBD1 (6 bases). V dropped 3 bases and J dropped 1 base, with 12 bases sitting between them. Germline V CDR1 and CDR2: DFQATT, SNEGSKA (reference sequence). The CDR3 runs 14 residues. The CDR3 sequence is CSASLQGENTEAFF. For the CDR3, the DNA is TGCAGTGCTAGCTTACAGGGAGAGAACACTGAAGCTTTCTTT.

This clonotype turned up a few times. The rearrangement uses TRBV20-1 and TRBJ2-5; D tentatively reads TRBD1 or TRBD2 (6 bases each). Germline V gene data show CDR1 as DFQATT and CDR2 as SNEGSKA (reference sequence). This CDR3 is built from 11 residues. V was clipped by 5 bases and J by 5 bases, with 9 bases between them. CDR3 DNA: TGCAGTGCTTGGGGGGCCGAGACCCAGTACTTC. It yields the protein CSAWGAETQYF.

The V and J genes are TRBV2 and TRBJ2-3; 8 nucleotides line up with TRBD1. Trimming removed 6 bases from V and 2 bases from J; junction bases left unmatched: 7. There are 15 residues in the CDR3. Germline V lookup: CDR1 SNHLY, CDR2 FYNNEI. CDR3 DNA: TGTGCCAGCAGACAGGGACAGGCGTACACAGATACGCAGTATTTT. Its translation: CASRQGQAYTDTQYF.